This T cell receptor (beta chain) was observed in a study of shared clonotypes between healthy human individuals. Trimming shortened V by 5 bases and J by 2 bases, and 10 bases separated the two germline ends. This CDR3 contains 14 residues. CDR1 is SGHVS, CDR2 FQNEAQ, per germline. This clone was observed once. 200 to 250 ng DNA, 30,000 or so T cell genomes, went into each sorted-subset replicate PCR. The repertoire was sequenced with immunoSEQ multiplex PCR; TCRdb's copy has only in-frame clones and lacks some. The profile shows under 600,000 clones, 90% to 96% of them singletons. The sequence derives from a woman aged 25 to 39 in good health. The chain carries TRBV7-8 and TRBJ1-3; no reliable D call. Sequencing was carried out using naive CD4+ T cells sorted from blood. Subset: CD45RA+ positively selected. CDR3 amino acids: CASSPSRTGNTIYF. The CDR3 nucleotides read TGTGCCAGCAGCCCCTCGAGAACTGGAAACACCATATATTTT. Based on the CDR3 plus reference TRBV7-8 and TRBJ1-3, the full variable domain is GAGVSQSPRYKVAKRGQDVALRCDPISGHVSLFWYQQALGQGPEFLTYFQNEAQLDKSGLPSDRFFAERPEGSVSTLKIQRTQQEDSAVYLCASSPSRTGNTIYFGEGSWLTVV.